A single sample is the source of the 8 T cell receptor beta chains below, sequenced in a study of Graves' ophthalmopathy and Graves' hyperthyroidism. Researchers took RNA transcripts and amplified TCR beta CDR3 regions from them. The first-round RT-PCR employed HTBI primers together with the Qiagen OneStep RT-PCR kit. A multiplex PCR was then performed as the second round. A single record per CDR3 protein comes from TCRdb applying MiXCR to the multiplex PCR reads. The table lists over a million distinct CDR3 sequences, about two fifths of them singletons. Sequencing was done on a sample of peripheral blood or thyroid tissue (not recorded which). These receptors came from an adult man with Graves' hyperthyroidism.

About this clonotype: This may stem from a read error, because a much larger clone lies one nucleotide away. The chain couples TRBV7-9 to TRBJ2-7; 9 bases line up with TRBD2. Germline trimming cut 5 bases from V and 9 bases from J; bases unmatched to any gene: 14. Germline CDR1 SEHNR, CDR2 FQNEAQ (reference sequence). This CDR3 region has 15 residues. Here the CDR3 DNA reads TGTGCCAGCAGCCACTTCCAGCGGGAGGACCTCGGGCAGTACTTC. Its translation is CASSHFQREDLGQYF.

The chain uses TRBV2 and TRBJ2-5; 9 positions match TRBD2. The ends lost 4 bases at V and 2 bases at J; junction bases unmatched: 2. Germline loops: CDR1 SNHLY, CDR2 FYNNEI. The CDR3 has 14 residues. CDR3 loop: CASSGTSVQETQYF. The DNA for the CDR3 is TGTGCCAGCAGTGGGACTAGCGTTCAAGAGACCCAGTACTTC.

This chain uses TRBV12-3 or TRBV12-4 with TRBJ1-5, with 9 nucleotides matching TRBD1. J gave up 5 bases and V 5 bases, and 4 bases lay outside the gene matches. This CDR3 contains 14 residues. CDR3 in DNA: TGTGCCAGCAGTCGACAGGGGGGATATCAGCCCCAGCATTTT. This codes for CASSRQGGYQPQHF.

This clonotype was seen more than once but under ten times. V is TRBV20-1 and J is TRBJ1-3; D gene unclear. The germline CDR1 and CDR2 sequences are DFQATT and SNEGSKA (reference sequence). The CDR3 extends over 12 amino acids. V shed 4 bases and J shed 16 bases, with 20 bases lying between them. The DNA of the CDR3 is TGCAGTGCTACTACGGACGGAACCTTCATCTATTTT. Translated: CSATTDGTFIYF.

The CDR3 reads CASTLIGGGDSPLHF. DNA of the CDR3: TGTGCCAGCACCCTAATCGGGGGGGGCGATTCACCCCTCCACTTT. The V and J genes are TRBV2 and TRBJ1-6; the D gene is possibly TRBD1 (6 bases). The germline CDR1 and CDR2 sequences are SNHLY and FYNNEI. Trimming took off 7 bases at V and 8 bases at J, with 18 bases between the two ends. There are 15 residues in the CDR3.

This chain links TRBV11-2 with TRBJ1-1, with 9 nucleotides matching TRBD1. The CDR3 is made up of 15 amino acids. Trimming cost V 5 bases and J 8 bases; bases outside gene matches: 12. Germline assignment: CDR1 SGHAT and CDR2 FQNNGV. The DNA of the CDR3 is TGTGCCAGCAGCGGCACAGGGGGCGTTTTGTCCGAAGCTTTCTTT. Protein product: CASSGTGGVLSEAFF.

This clonotype has at least ten counts. The rearrangement links TRBV7-2 to TRBJ1-1; D might be TRBD1 (5 bases). Germline V gene lookup returns CDR1 SGHTA and CDR2 FQGNSA. The CDR3 loop spans 13 amino acids. The V gene lost 5 bases and the J gene lost 2 bases, with 9 bases spanning the gap. CDR3 in DNA: TGTGCCAGCAGCGTACAGGATAACACTGAAGCTTTCTTT. It yields the protein CASSVQDNTEAFF.

This clonotype occurred many times. V usage is TRBV2 and J usage is TRBJ1-1, with no clear D. The ends were cut back, 5 bases at V and 3 bases at J, with 13 bases in the middle. There are 14 residues in the CDR3. Germline assignment: CDR1 SNHLY and CDR2 FYNNEI. As DNA, the CDR3 is TGTGCCAGCAGTTACCGGCCTGGGGACACTGAAGCTTTCTTT. Its protein product is CASSYRPGDTEAFF.